Listed below are T cell receptor beta chains from one sample, sequenced in a study of T-cell memory formation after mild COVID-19. MiXCR, run by TCRdb on the 5' RACE reads, gives a single entry per CDR3 protein. This sample carries approximately 65,000 distinct CDR3 sequences, about a sixth of them seen once, and the ten largest clones take about 31%. Material for sequencing was PBMCs or a T cell subset sorted from them (not recorded which). These receptors came from an adult woman who had mild COVID-19 (a few samples of this study predate the infection). Cell type and time point are not known. CDR3s include the opening cysteine and the closing phenylalanine or tryptophan. The D gene is left open where the match is weak. Expanded clones are given a class, and other clones once, few, many or no size at all.

TRBJ2-1 - TRBV5-1 - TGCGCCAGCAGCTTGGAATTGGGGGGAGCCGCCTACAATGAGCAGTTCTTC CASSLELGGAAYNEQFF
TRBJ2-7 - TRBV4-1 many TGCGCCAGCAGCCAAGACGACAGGAGTGGCTCCTACGAGCAGTACTTC CASSQDDRSGSYEQYF
TRBJ2-7 TRBD2 TRBV5-1 - TGCGCCAGCAGAGAGGGTCTAGCGGAGTCCTACGAGCAGTACTTC CASREGLAESYEQYF
TRBJ1-2 TRBD1 TRBV4-2 few TGTGCCAGCAGCCCTCCCGGCAGGGGGTATGGCTACACCTTC CASSPPGRGYGYTF
TRBJ2-7 TRBD2 TRBV4-3 many TGCGCCAGCAGCCAGGGGATAGCGGGCCTCTCCTACGAGCAGTACTTC CASSQGIAGLSYEQYF
TRBJ2-3 - TRBV24-1 - TGTGCCACCAGTGAGCGACAGGGGAGGGCAGATACGCAGTATTTT CATSERQGRADTQYF
TRBJ2-7 - TRBV30 - TGTGCCTGGAGTGTACATCAGGATTACGAGCAGTACTTC CAWSVHQDYEQYF
TRBJ2-5 TRBD2 TRBV3-1 - TGTGCCAGCAGCCAAGATCGGCTAGCGGGGGGGGAGACCCAGTACTTC CASSQDRLAGGETQYF
TRBJ2-7 TRBD1 TRBV5-1 few TGCGCCAGCAGCCACCCCGGGATGGGGACAGGCGACGAGCAGTACTTC CASSHPGMGTGDEQYF
TRBJ2-1 TRBD1 TRBV5-1 few TGCGCCAGCAGCTACTCTACACGGGACAGTACCTACAATGAGCAGTTCTTC CASSYSTRDSTYNEQFF
TRBJ2-1 - TRBV12-3/TRBV12-4 few TGTGCCAGCAGTTTAACCCCCTCAGACTACGACAATGAGCAGTTCTTC CASSLTPSDYDNEQFF
TRBJ2-7 TRBD2 TRBV20-1 many TGCAGTGCTCCCGGGACTAGCGACTACGAGCAGTACTTC CSAPGTSDYEQYF
TRBJ2-7 TRBD1 TRBV4-3 - TGCGCCAGCAGCCAATCCGGGACAGGGGAGTCCTACGAGCAGTACTTC CASSQSGTGESYEQYF
TRBJ2-5 TRBD1 TRBV4-1 - TGCGCCAGCAGTCACCCCGGTCGGACAGGGGAGGAGACCCAGTACTTC CASSHPGRTGEETQYF
TRBJ2-1 TRBD2 TRBV6-1 - TGTGCCAGCAGTCCGACTAGCGACAATGAGCAGTTCTTC CASSPTSDNEQFF
TRBJ2-3 TRBD2 TRBV29-1 - TGCAGCGTCGTTGGGGCGGGGGGCACAGATACGCAGTATTTT CSVVGAGGTDTQYF
TRBJ1-1 - TRBV9 few TGTGCCAGCAACCGAGGGGACACTGAAGCTTTCTTT CASNRGDTEAFF
TRBJ2-1 TRBD1 TRBV12-3/TRBV12-4 few TGTGCCAGCAGTCTCCGGACAGGGAGGAACAATGAGCAGTTCTTC CASSLRTGRNNEQFF
TRBJ2-5 - TRBV5-1 few TGCGCCAGCAGCTTGGCACCCGGGGCCACCCTAGAGACCCAGTACTTC CASSLAPGATLETQYF
TRBJ2-7 TRBD2 TRBV5-6 - TGTGCCAGCAGCTACCTAACTTGGGGGACTAGCGACTACGAGCAGTACTTC CASSYLTWGTSDYEQYF
TRBJ2-2 - TRBV25-1 - TGTGCCAGCAGTGATCAGCTAGGTCCCACCGGGGAGCTGTTTTTT CASSDQLGPTGELFF
TRBJ2-7 TRBD1 TRBV19 - TGTGCCAGTAGCGCAGGGACAGTCTACGAGCAGTACTTC CASSAGTVYEQYF
TRBJ2-6 TRBD1 TRBV10-2 few TGCGCCAGCAGTGAAGGGACAGAGAGCTCTGGGGCCAACGTCCTGACTTTC CASSEGTESSGANVLTF
TRBJ2-7 TRBD1 TRBV9 - TGTGCCAGCAGCGTAGATGAGGGGGCGTCCTACGAGCAGTACTTC CASSVDEGASYEQYF
TRBJ1-1 - TRBV6-5 few TGTGCCAGCATATTAAGGGGGGGCGGCACTGAAGCTTTCTTT CASILRGGGTEAFF
TRBJ2-3 TRBD1 TRBV7-6 few TGTGCCAGCAGCCTGACAGGGGCAGATACGCAGTATTTT CASSLTGADTQYF
TRBJ2-1 - TRBV7-2 - TGTGCCAGCAGCTTTTGGGTAACTCGAGGCGGTGAGCAGTTCTTC CASSFWVTRGGEQFF
TRBJ1-3 - TRBV12-3/TRBV12-4 few TGTGCCAGCAGTTCGGGGGGTGGAAACACCATATATTTT CASSSGGGNTIYF
TRBJ2-1 - TRBV12-3/TRBV12-4 - TGTGCCAGCAGTCCCGCCGCCAGCTCCTACAATGAGCAGTTCTTC CASSPAASSYNEQFF
TRBJ2-7 - TRBV6-2/TRBV6-3 - TGTGCCAGCAGTCATGCCTTGGGGGTTGACGAGCAGTACTTC CASSHALGVDEQYF
TRBJ2-3 TRBD1 TRBV5-1 few TGCGCCAGCAGCCCCGGACAGGGAGAGGGAGATACGCAGTATTTT CASSPGQGEGDTQYF
TRBJ2-5 TRBD2 TRBV29-1 - TGCAGCGTTGTCGGGACTAGCGGGGGTTTTTACCCCCAAGAGACCCAGTACTTC CSVVGTSGGFYPQETQYF
TRBJ2-7 - TRBV29-1 few TGCAGCGTTGAACAAGACAGCTCCTACGAGCAGTACTTC CSVEQDSSYEQYF
TRBJ2-1 TRBD2 TRBV7-3 - TGTGCCAGCAGCTTAAAGGAGGGGCTAGCGGGAGTCTACAATGAGCAGTTCTTC CASSLKEGLAGVYNEQFF
TRBJ2-7 TRBD1 TRBV15 - TGTGCCACCAGCAAAGCCGGGACAGGGGGCTACGAGCAGTACTTC CATSKAGTGGYEQYF
TRBJ2-7 TRBD2 TRBV4-2 - TGTGCCAGCAGCCCACGACTCCCAGGAGCGGGGCTCGTCTACGAGCAGTACTTC CASSPRLPGAGLVYEQYF
TRBJ2-1 - TRBV9 few TGTGCCAGCAGCGTAGGTGGCAGAAGGGTATCCTACAATGAGCAGTTCTTC CASSVGGRRVSYNEQFF
TRBJ1-2 - TRBV4-2 few TGTGCCAGCAGCCAAGCCTCGGCACAGCGATATGGCTACACCTTC CASSQASAQRYGYTF
TRBJ1-2 TRBD1 TRBV29-1 - TGCAGCGTTGGAGGACAGGGAGTCTATGGCTACACCTTC CSVGGQGVYGYTF
TRBJ1-1 - TRBV15 - TGTGCCACCAGGACTGGGACCGTCTCATTGGGGAACACTGAAGCTTTCTTT CATRTGTVSLGNTEAFF
TRBJ2-3 - TRBV7-2 - TGTGCCAGCAGCTTAGAGAGGGGAGGTAGCACAGATACGCAGTATTTT CASSLERGGSTDTQYF
TRBJ1-6 TRBD1 TRBV5-1 - TGCGCCAGCAGCAGGGACAGGGGGCCGGTAAATTCACCCCTCCACTTT CASSRDRGPVNSPLHF
TRBJ1-2 TRBD1 TRBV7-2 few TGTGCCAAAATGACAGGGGGCTATGGCTACACCTTC CAKMTGGYGYTF
TRBJ2-5 - TRBV7-2 many TGTGCCAGCAGCTTAGTCCCCGCGCGGGTAGAGACCCAGTACTTC CASSLVPARVETQYF
TRBJ2-7 TRBD2 TRBV3-1 - TGTGCCAGCGCCGAAACGGGGGGACCCTACGAGCAGTACTTC CASAETGGPYEQYF
TRBJ2-7 TRBD2 TRBV2 - TGTGCCAGGCGGACTAGCGGGAGGGCTCCATACGAGCAGTACTTC CARRTSGRAPYEQYF
TRBJ2-1 TRBD2 TRBV9 - TGTGCCAGCAGCGTGGGGACTAGCGGATACAATGAGCAGTTCTTC CASSVGTSGYNEQFF
TRBJ2-2 - TRBV14 few TGTGCCAGCAGCCCCTTGGGTAGGCGAGGCCAGGCAGCCGGGGAGCTGTTTTTT CASSPLGRRGQAAGELFF
TRBJ1-1 - TRBV3-1 - TGTGCCAGCAGCCTACAGGGTTTGGACACTGAAGCTTTCTTT CASSLQGLDTEAFF
TRBJ2-7 - TRBV11-3 few TGTGCCAGCAGCTTAGTCGCAGGGGATGAGCAGTACTTC CASSLVAGDEQYF